The TCR beta chain under discussion was sequenced for a study of cytomegalovirus exposure and HLA in healthy donors (dated by TCRdb to 2017 to 2019). Notes on the research overall: An earlier analysis of roughly 630 of the donors reported about 290 Gb of sequence data and around 110 million unique TCR beta sequences from 150 million to 200 million T cells. The T cell repertoires of 670 or so subjects were profiled by immunosequencing and related to cytomegalovirus serostatus. Because of strong linkage in the cohort, roughly five DR-DQ haplotypes were treated as single units for association and clustering. HLA typing included class I and class II loci at four-digit resolution. The number of donors typed differed by locus, with 629-630 for A, B, C, DRB1 and DQB1, around 500 for DQA1, 606 for DPA1, and under 490 for DPB1. Every repertoire in the discovery cohort had been generated on one and the same sequencing platform. In a later genetic analysis, genome-wide SNP genotypes for about 55% of the roughly 700 donors were used, and that subset was treated as a discovery cohort. The later analysis used no new phenotypic data to find candidate immune exposures, relying instead on TCR beta sequences and their occurrence across donors. Along with the approximately 620-subject first cohort, a separate validation cohort of over a hundred different subjects was used. Of the roughly 400 genotyped donors, 81% were placed in the genetic ancestry cluster associated with self-reported Caucasian donors. About 310 gigabases of sequencing data and roughly 90 million unique TCR sequences were included in an early release covering about 620 HLA-typed donors. To study patterns of TCR occurrence, a later analysis re-analyzed previously published TCR beta repertoires from more than 550 donors and added high-resolution HLA genotyping. An earlier analysis of 450 to 750 of the donors used high-throughput TCR beta sequencing to judge whether each TCR beta V gene segment behaved as functional or pseudogenic. Across around 400 genotyped donors of the cohort, an average of about 240,000 unique TCR beta nucleotide sequences per donor were sequenced, and 15% to 20% of those sequences were non-productive. Alongside the repertoire data, information on donor age, sex, ethnicity and CMV serostatus was compiled. The aim of the study was to test whether cataloging public T cell receptors could identify signatures of past pathogen exposure. To predict cytomegalovirus infection status, the study combined high-throughput TCR immunosequencing, statistical association of individual TCRs with disease status, and machine learning.

The cohort comprised fewer than 750 healthy bone marrow donors. All cohort members were sampled while nominally healthy, although unrecorded immune exposures were likely present. The donor tested CMV seronegative, placing the donor among the roughly 400 seronegative members of the cohort. Every donor gave a peripheral blood sample, and the peripheral blood mononuclear cells from that sample were used for TCR beta sequencing. The Qiagen DNeasy Blood Extraction Kit was used to extract genomic DNA from the blood cell samples. Remarks on this clone: The antigen it recognizes is unknown. Per-nucleotide qualities are absent, and no much larger clonotype sits a single base away.

The library was generated by the immunoSEQ multiplex PCR assay. For the multiplex PCR, a mixture combining 60 forward primers for TCR Vbeta segments and 13 reverse primers for TCR Jbeta segments was used. The CDR3 region of rearranged TCR beta genes was amplified from genomic DNA by a multiplex PCR assay. The Illumina HiSeq System was used to sequence the amplified TCR beta libraries as 87-base-pair reads. The source study handled its data this way. A later analysis tallied some 79 million unique TCR beta chains across the 700 or so repertoires, and some 10 million of those chains were shared by two or more donors. Raw reads were error-corrected and collapsed into unique sequences with a nearest-neighbor algorithm that merged closely related sequences to remove PCR and sequencing errors. Alignment of CDR3 sequences to IMGT reference sequences was used to assign V, D and J gene segments. Each retained sequence needed at least a six-nucleotide match to both a V gene segment and a J gene segment. Rearrangements were classified as productive when the CDR3 lacked stop codons and remained in frame with V and J, and all other rearrangements were classified as non-productive. Following IMGT convention, CDR3 was defined as the stretch from the second conserved V-encoded cysteine to the conserved J-encoded phenylalanine. The earlier analysis of some 600 of the donors excluded sequences that lacked an unambiguous match to a single V gene segment. An earlier analysis of several hundred of the donors called V segments functional above 56.7% productive rearrangements and segregating when the between-donor standard deviation exceeded 5%. A statistical classification framework was developed to diagnose cytomegalovirus status using the catalog of TCR beta chain sequences. A later analysis assigned V and J genes by comparing TCR nucleotide sequences with IMGT/GENE-DB human TR gene sequences. A later analysis assigned CDR3 sequences and most-parsimonious VDJ recombination scenarios with the TCRdist pipeline. In a later analysis, every TCR beta chain was defined by the combination of its CDR3 amino acid sequence and its V-gene family, and reads without a unique V-gene family were dropped. To address suspected cross-contamination and a sequencing artifact, a later analysis removed roughly 640 highly shared, low-generation-probability nucleotide sequences. For each public chain, a later analysis derived a clonal expansion index from normalized ranks of inferred template counts within each repertoire. In a later analysis, generation probabilities were computed using a VDJ recombination model fitted to out-of-frame rearrangements, and the results were checked against IGoR. A later analysis scored TCR-TCR, TCR-HLA and TCR-CMV co-occurrence with hypergeometric tests, applying a repertoire-size bias correction to TCR pairs. A later analysis estimated false discovery rates by permuting HLA or CMV assignments 20 times. In a later analysis, co-occurring TCRs were grouped using DBSCAN, with TCRdist sequence similarity added in when clustering inside HLA-allele-positive subsets. Repertoires with fewer than 30,000 or more than 120,000 public chains, plus five repertoires with anomalous nucleotide sharing, were excluded from co-occurrence clustering. In its TCRdb copy, this immuneACCESS table keeps in-frame sequences only and misses some clones. Where compared with another copy, unresolved V genes explain less than half of these, and the others have no known cause. V, J and clone size are those of that table, while D and trimming were read from the DNA. In all, the sample holds some 190,000 clones, and approximately 86% of those were seen once. The ten largest make up 1% to 1.4% of the sample.

CDR1 and CDR2 are drawn from the germline V gene (reference sequence): MNHEY, SMNVEV. At the junction V is shortened by 6 bases and J by 0 bases; bases outside the gene matches: 10. CDR3 length: 18 amino acids, cysteine to phenylalanine. CDR3 DNA is the only sequence kept; it has 54 bases, read in frame from the first base. Overall study outcomes, separate from this receptor: A later genetic analysis reported fewer N-insertions in productive TCRs among donors in an Asian-associated ancestry cluster than the roughly 670-donor mean. A further reported finding was that TCR beta sequences accurately predicted the HLA-A and HLA-B alleles for most subjects in the first cohort. Strong co-occurrence of HLA alleles, especially DR and DQ, made assigning TCR associations to individual alleles difficult. A later genetic analysis associated a missense DCLRE1C variant with V-gene and J-gene trimming of TCR beta chains, and an independent cohort replicated the association. A later analysis associated about 17,000 TCR beta sequences with specific HLA alleles at a false discovery rate of 0.05. Broadly in line with IMGT annotations, most TCR beta V segments showed up in productive rearrangements about 87% or about 30% of the time in an earlier analysis of approximately 640 of the donors. Across donors, most TCR sequences were observed very rarely, whereas some public TCRs were present in many individuals. A later analysis found that TCR association rates varied across HLA loci, with DRB1 alleles showing the most associated TCRs and HLA-C alleles the fewest. In vitro tests confirmed that a few of the cytomegalovirus-associated TCR beta chains recognize cytomegalovirus antigens. Roughly uniform sequencing depth across donors was assumed in presence/absence analyses, although this assumption may not hold. The classifier was reported to diagnose cytomegalovirus status with high specificity and sensitivity in both the original cohort and the validation cohort. Because the 87-base-pair reads could not distinguish some IMGT-functional V segments, including TRBV6-2 and TRBV6-3, those segments were excluded. In the study, 150 to 200 TCR beta chains were listed as associated with cytomegalovirus. HLA typing was unavailable for some donors at each locus, so association tests used only the typed subset. A later analysis found that HLA-associated TCR beta chains were more clonally expanded and had lower generation probabilities than equally common non-associated chains. The sequencing pipeline was judged likely to have produced a cluster of highly shared sequence variants as a technical artifact. Correlated functional status among segregating V segments might reflect linkage disequilibrium, but an unknown experimental factor could not be ruled out. The earlier analysis of around 600 of the donors excluded some 15 rarely observed V segments, including chromosome 9 orphons, because counts were too low. This cohort had only TCR beta chains sequenced, and the lack of alpha or paired-chain data limited which features could be detected. A later analysis found that most CMV-associated TCR beta chains appeared HLA-restricted, with HLA associations seemingly driven largely by CMV exposure. CMV serostatus was the only immune exposure information available for the cohort. The authors suggested that the approach could potentially be extended to other disease states and immunological phenotypes. In a later analysis, several top co-occurrence clusters were reported to appear linked to parvovirus B19, influenza, CMV and Epstein-Barr virus.

The receptor was isolated from a boy between 2 and 15 years old in good health and CMV-seronegative. The rearrangement combines TRBV27 with TRBJ2-7, and TRBD2 aligns with 14 junction nucleotides. Sample: PBMCs. The nucleotides are TGTGCCAGCAGAACCGGACTAGCGGGGGGCGGGGTCTCCTACGAGCAGTACTTC. This is translated as CASRTGLAGGGVSYEQYF.